Shown below are 2 T cell receptor beta chains from a single sample sequenced in a study of CD8 T cells in ankylosing spondylitis. TCRdb reprocessed the 5' RACE reads with MiXCR, giving one entry per CDR3 protein. The sample includes roughly 230,000 distinct CDR3 sequences, over 9.5% of them seen just once. The sample comprised blood, either unsorted or a sorted T cell fraction (not recorded which). Receptors originate from a male donor with ankylosing spondylitis or in good health (not recorded which).

This clonotype was detected only a few times. The chain combines TRBV7-9 with TRBJ2-7; TRBD1 matches at 10 bases. CDR1 is SEHNR, CDR2 FQNEAQ, per germline (reference sequence). This CDR3 is built from 15 residues. V shed 5 bases, J shed 6 bases, and the junction held 10 bases outside the gene matches. The CDR3: CASSPAGTGESEQYF. The CDR3 DNA reads TGTGCCAGCAGCCCAGCCGGGACAGGGGAATCCGAGCAGTACTTC.

This clonotype was found many times. The chain combines TRBV4-1 with TRBJ1-3; no definite D call. V lost 0 bases and J lost 0, with 6 bases in between. The CDR3 loop spans 15 amino acids. Germline loops: CDR1 MGHRA, CDR2 YSYEKL. The CDR3 region is CASSQDSNSGNTIYF. DNA for the CDR3: TGCGCCAGCAGCCAAGATTCAAACTCTGGAAACACCATATATTTT.